These 25 T cell receptor beta chains originate from one sample sequenced in a study of T cell repertoires in cytomegalovirus infection (dated by TCRdb to between 2018 and 2020). For these receptors, no antigen is known. The sequencer listed for this sample is Illumina HiSeq 1500. TCRdb reworked the public reads: Q25 trimming with fastp, MiXCR clone assembly, productive beta chains retained. Records with the same CDR3 protein are collapsed into one entry carrying the most frequent genes and DNA. Counted in this sample were approximately 730,000 distinct CDR3 sequences; around a third of them appeared once. The top ten clones comprise about 20% of the sample. The treatment or condition label, read with the paper, signifies: in vitro stimulation with specific CMV peptide epitopes to enrich CMV-specific T cells. The specimen was cultured PBMCs, collected from culture after CMV antigen stimulation. The receptors derive from a human donor in good health (CMV status not recorded). Some clones in this sample may be carry-over from other donors' samples.

The gene calls are TRBV6-8 and TRBJ1-1, with D perhaps TRBD1 (5 bases). The CDR3 runs 16 residues. Germline V gene sequence: CDR1 MNHGY, CDR2 SAAAGT. V lost 4 bases and J 1 base, leaving 16 bases between the germline ends. The CDR3 sequence is CASSLNPGPGNTEAFF. The CDR3 bases are TGTGCCAGCAGTTTAAACCCGGGACCGGGGAACACTGAAGCTTTCTTT.

The V and J genes are TRBV19 and TRBJ2-7; D may be TRBD1 or TRBD2 (7 bases each). Germline loops: CDR1 LNHDA, CDR2 SQIVND (reference sequence). Trimming cost V 3 bases and J 3 bases, with 15 bases left between them. There are 15 residues in the CDR3. The CDR3 reads CASSIWGGGGYEQYF. As DNA, the CDR3 is TGTGCCAGTAGTATCTGGGGAGGGGGCGGCTACGAGCAGTACTTC.

CDR3 amino acids: CASSVAPMEGTEAFF. DNA for the CDR3: TGTGCCAGCAGCGTTGCGCCAATGGAGGGGACTGAAGCTTTCTTT. The V call is TRBV28, the J call TRBJ1-1, with a possible D match to TRBD1 (5 bases). V lost 6 bases and J lost 5, with 19 bases in between. The CDR3 has 15 residues. Germline loops: CDR1 MDHEN, CDR2 SYDVKM.

This clonotype was recorded a few times. The chain has TRBV18 and TRBJ2-1, with D hard to call. The CDR3 extends over 16 amino acids. Trimming left V 0 bases short and J 0 bases short, with 9 bases between. CDR1 is KGHSH, CDR2 LQKENI, per germline. In DNA, the CDR3 is TGTGCCAGCTCACCACCGAGTTTGAGCTCCTACAATGAGCAGTTCTTC. Encoded protein: CASSPPSLSSYNEQFF.

The chain uses TRBV7-2 and TRBJ1-3; unclear D gene. Germline V gives CDR1 SGHTA, CDR2 FQGNSA. The CDR3 spans 14 residues. The germline V and J ends were trimmed by 4 bases and 1 base, with 8 bases remaining between them. The CDR3 protein is CASSSVGSGNTIYF. CDR3 DNA sequence: TGTGCCAGCAGCTCAGTGGGATCTGGAAACACCATATATTTT.

In this sample, this clonotype turned up many times. The V and J genes are TRBV28 and TRBJ1-1; D gene ambiguous. Per the germline V gene, CDR1 is MDHEN and CDR2 is SYDVKM. V lost 0 bases and J 1 base, leaving 0 bases between the germline ends. The CDR3 extends over 12 amino acids. The CDR3 is CASSLWNTEAFF. The CDR3 nucleotides read TGTGCCAGCAGTTTATGGAACACTGAAGCTTTCTTT.

The gene calls are TRBV20-1 and TRBJ2-7; D is unclear. Per the germline V gene, CDR1 is DFQATT and CDR2 is SNEGSKA (reference sequence). V lost 6 bases and J lost 9, with 15 bases in between. The CDR3 runs to 11 residues. The CDR3 sequence is CSARVRMGQYF. CDR3 sequence (DNA): TGCAGTGCCCGGGTCCGGATGGGGCAGTACTTC.

The chain links TRBV7-6 to TRBJ2-5; perhaps TRBD2 as D (6 bases). The CDR3 runs to 14 residues. Germline CDR1 reads SGHVS; CDR2 reads FNYEAQ. Deletions cut 5 bases from V and 5 bases from J, with 15 bases between. CDR3 DNA: TGTGCCAGCAGCCCCCGTGGTGGGGGGGAGACCCAGTACTTC. It translates to CASSPRGGGETQYF. Together with reference TRBV7-6 and TRBJ2-5, the CDR3 gives the full variable domain: GAGVSQSPRYKVTKRGQDVALRCDPISGHVSLYWYRQALGQGPEFLTYFNYEAQQDKSGLPNDRFSAERPEGSISTLTIQRTEQRDSAMYRCASSPRGGGETQYFGPGTRLLVL.

The V gene is TRBV14, the J gene TRBJ2-7; D is ambiguous. Germline CDR1 reads SGHDN; CDR2 reads FVKESK. This CDR3 has 13 amino acids. V gave up 4 bases and J gave up 5 bases, with 12 bases separating them. CDR3 sequence reads: CASSLWVSNEQYF. The CDR3 DNA is TGTGCCAGCAGCCTTTGGGTATCTAACGAGCAGTACTTC. The complete variable domain, with remaining parts taken from reference TRBV14 and TRBJ2-7, reads EAGVTQFPSHSVIEKGQTVTLRCDPISGHDNLYWYRRVMGKEIKFLLHFVKESKQDESGMPNNRFLAERTGGTYSTLKVQPAELEDSGVYFCASSLWVSNEQYFGPGTRLTVT.

For the CDR3, the DNA is TGTGCCAGCAGCCAGACCGACCAGACAGTTATCCAAGAGACCCAGTACTTC. It specifies CASSQTDQTVIQETQYF. The chain employs TRBV6-2 or TRBV6-3 and TRBJ2-5; D is possibly TRBD1 (5 bases). CDR1 is MNHEY, CDR2 SVGEGT, per germline. V was cut by 6 bases and J by 1 base, with 21 bases left in between. This CDR3 contains 17 residues.

This clonotype has just a few counts. The chain combines TRBV7-6 with TRBJ2-7; TRBD2 agrees at 7 bases. The germline CDR1 and CDR2 sequences are SGHVS and FNYEAQ. The CDR3 runs to 16 residues. V shed 3 bases and J 3 bases; nucleotides not matched to a gene: 11. The chain's CDR3 is CASSFGPGGSGYEQYF. DNA of the CDR3: TGTGCCAGCAGCTTCGGTCCTGGCGGGAGCGGCTACGAGCAGTACTTC.

This rearrangement joins TRBV20-1 to TRBJ1-5, with D unclear. Germline lookup yields CDR1 DFQATT and CDR2 SNEGSKA (reference sequence). V was cut by 1 base and J by 13 bases, with 17 bases left in between. This CDR3 is 13 amino acids long. The CDR3 coding sequence is TGCAGTGCTAGAGTAGATCCCAGATCTTTTCAGCATTTT. It yields the protein CSARVDPRSFQHF.

The table lists this clonotype with a few counts. The chain couples TRBV7-2 to TRBJ2-5, with a possible D match to TRBD2 (6 bases). The CDR3 loop spans 16 amino acids. The V end lost 4 bases, the J end lost 0 bases, and 15 bases lay between the germline ends. CDR1 SGHTA and CDR2 FQGNSA come from the germline V gene. DNA of the CDR3: TGTGCCAGCAGCTCCGCGCCCCGGGGGTACCAAGAGACCCAGTACTTC. This codes for CASSSAPRGYQETQYF.

This clonotype has just a few counts. The V gene is TRBV12-3 or TRBV12-4, the J gene TRBJ1-2; no reliable D call. The CDR3 totals 13 residues. V was cut by 3 bases and J by 4 bases, with 9 bases left in between. CDR3 sequence (DNA): TGTGCCAGCAGTTTCGGGGAACCCTATGGCTACACCTTC. Translation gives CASSFGEPYGYTF.

This clonotype was counted ten times or more. The chain's CDR3 is CATRRSGDTQYF. CDR3 nucleotide sequence: TGTGCCACTCGCCGGAGCGGGGATACGCAGTATTTT. V usage is TRBV7-2 and J usage is TRBJ2-3; weak D call: TRBD2 (6 bases). CDR1 is SGHTA, CDR2 FQGNSA, per germline. The CDR3 covers 12 residues. Trimming stripped 10 bases from V and 6 bases from J, with 14 bases between.

The chain is built from TRBV20-1 and TRBJ2-2; D ambiguous. V lost 0 bases and J 5 bases, leaving 7 bases between the germline ends. Germline assignment: CDR1 DFQATT and CDR2 SNEGSKA (reference sequence). The CDR3 is 13 residues long. The CDR3 here is CSAREITTGELFF. In nucleotides, the CDR3 is TGCAGTGCTAGAGAAATTACGACCGGGGAGCTGTTTTTT.

This clonotype was observed a handful of times. This chain uses TRBV7-9 with TRBJ2-5, with 10 bases aligning to TRBD2. The V segment lost 5 bases and the J segment 1 base; nucleotides outside the gene matches: 7. The CDR3 has 16 amino acids. CDR1 and CDR2 from the germline V gene are SEHNR and FQNEAQ (reference sequence). DNA of the CDR3: TGTGCCAGCAGCCGACCGACTAGCGGGTTCCAAGAGACCCAGTACTTC. Amino acids: CASSRPTSGFQETQYF.

V is TRBV27 and J is TRBJ2-2, with TRBD1 identical over 9 bases. The CDR3 has 18 amino acids. J was trimmed by 6 bases and V by 6 bases; bases with no gene match: 17. The germline V gene encodes CDR1 MNHEY and CDR2 SMNVEV (reference sequence). The CDR3 here is CASRPQGALGGVSGELFF. For the CDR3, the DNA is TGTGCCAGCAGACCACAGGGGGCCCTAGGAGGGGTTTCCGGGGAGCTGTTTTTT.

This clonotype was seen at least ten times. The J gene is TRBJ2-1, the V gene TRBV7-2; TRBD2 agrees at 12 bases. The CDR3 length is 15 residues. Germline loops: CDR1 SGHTA, CDR2 FQGNSA. The trim removed 5 bases at V and 3 bases at J, leaving 2 bases unmatched. The DNA of the CDR3 is TGTGCCAGCAGCCGGACTAGCGGGAACTACAATGAGCAGTTCTTC. Amino acids: CASSRTSGNYNEQFF. The full variable domain, completed using reference TRBV7-2 and TRBJ2-1, is GAGVSQSPSNKVTEKGKDVELRCDPISGHTALYWYRQSLGQGLEFLIYFQGNSAPDKSGLPSDRFSAERTGGSVSTLTIQRTQQEDSAVYLCASSRTSGNYNEQFFGPGTRLTVL.

This clonotype was seen at least ten times. The gene calls are TRBV7-9 and TRBJ1-6; D not certain. CDR1 and CDR2 (germline): SEHNR, FQNEAQ (reference sequence). Trimming left V 3 bases short and J 6 bases short, with 6 bases between. The CDR3 spans 13 residues. CDR3 bases: TGTGCCAGCAGCTTGGAAAGTAATTCACCCCTCCACTTT. Its protein is CASSLESNSPLHF.

This clonotype occurred a few times. This rearrangement joins TRBV7-2 to TRBJ2-2, with unresolved D. Between the trimmed V and J ends, which lost 2 bases and 7 bases, there was a span of 5 bases. The CDR3 spans 12 residues. The germline V gene has CDR1 SGHTA and CDR2 FQGNSA. CDR3 DNA sequence: TGTGCCAGCAGCTTACAGGTCGGGGAGCTGTTTTTT. This translates into CASSLQVGELFF.

The chain is built from TRBV7-6 and TRBJ2-7; no definite D call. Germline V gene sequence: CDR1 SGHVS, CDR2 FNYEAQ. Deletions cut 1 base from V and 7 bases from J, with 11 bases between. There are 13 residues in the CDR3. In nucleotides, the CDR3 is TGTGCCAGCAGCTTAGGGGCTGGGTTTGAGCAGTACTTC. It encodes CASSLGAGFEQYF.

This clonotype was found many times. The CDR3 DNA sequence: TGTGCCAGCAGCTCAGGACTAGCGACCACAGATACGCAGTATTTT. It is translated as CASSSGLATTDTQYF. V gene TRBV7-2 combines with J gene TRBJ2-3; 9 bases match TRBD2. Per germline, CDR1 SGHTA and CDR2 FQGNSA. The V segment lost 4 bases and the J segment 2 bases; nucleotides outside the gene matches: 4. The CDR3 is 15 residues long.

This clonotype was seen only a few times. The V gene is TRBV12-3 or TRBV12-4, the J gene TRBJ1-2, with D tentatively TRBD1 (5 bases). Trimming cost V 7 bases and J 6 bases, with 24 bases left between them. This CDR3 spans 16 amino acids. The DNA of the CDR3 is TGTGCCAGCACCACTCTCTCAGGGTCGGCCATTGATGGCTACACCTTC. This gives the protein CASTTLSGSAIDGYTF.

CDR3 DNA: TGCAGCGACTCGCGAGAGACCCAGTACTTC. Translating gives CSDSRETQYF. This rearrangement joins TRBV20-1 to TRBJ2-5, with unresolved D. CDR1 DFQATT and CDR2 SNEGSKA come from the germline V gene (reference sequence). CDR3 size: 10 residues.